The 6 T cell receptor beta chains given below trace back to one sample, sequenced in a study of blood T cell repertoires in COVID-19. TCRdb's table, derived via immunoSEQ multiplex PCR, lists solely in-frame clones and lacks some. The data contain fewer than 500,000 clones, around nine tenths of them singletons. The sequencing input was PBMCs or T cells enriched from blood (not recorded which). The receptors here all came from a woman aged 18-30 years with acute COVID-19.

The V gene is TRBV3-1 (or the pseudogene TRBV3-2), the J gene TRBJ2-7, with D possibly matching TRBD2 (6 bases). Trimming removed 1 base at V and 2 bases at J, with 6 bases between. The CDR3 sequence is 13 residues long. In germline, CDR1 is LGHDT, CDR2 YNNKEL (reference sequence). The CDR3: CASSQGLAYEQYF. The CDR3 nucleotides are TGTGCCAGCAGCCAAGGACTAGCCTACGAGCAGTACTTC.

The V call is TRBV2, the J call TRBJ1-3; D not resolved. Germline CDR1 is SNHLY and CDR2 is FYNNEI. The V gene lost 5 bases and the J gene lost 5 bases, with 10 bases spanning the gap. The CDR3 covers 13 residues. The CDR3 sequence: CASSREDRNTIYF. CDR3 coding DNA: TGTGCCAGCAGTCGGGAGGACCGAAACACCATATATTTT. The whole variable domain, filled in from reference TRBV2 and TRBJ1-3, reads EPEVTQTPSHQVTQMGQEVILRCVPISNHLYFYWYRQILGQKVEFLVSFYNNEISEKSEIFDDQFSVERPDGSNFTLKIRSTKLEDSAMYFCASSREDRNTIYFGEGSWLTVV.

The chain recombines TRBV4-2 with TRBJ2-5; 7 bases are a match to TRBD2. With 1 base clipped from V and 2 bases from J, the junction kept 10 bases outside the gene matches. The CDR3 has 17 amino acids. Germline loops: CDR1 LGHNA, CDR2 YNFKEQ. CDR3 in DNA: TGTGCCAGCAGCCAAGTCTATTTCCGGGGGGTACAAGAGACCCAGTACTTC. It specifies CASSQVYFRGVQETQYF.

The rearrangement uses TRBV7-9 and TRBJ1-2, with TRBD1 as a possible D gene (6 bases). CDR1 is SEHNR and CDR2 is FQNEAQ in the germline V gene (reference sequence). V dropped 5 bases and J dropped 7 bases, with 17 bases sitting between them. The CDR3 has 14 residues. The CDR3 loop reads CASSTVPGEGGYTF. The CDR3 coding sequence is TGTGCCAGCAGCACCGTTCCAGGGGAGGGTGGCTACACCTTC.

The chain has TRBV19 and TRBJ1-1; 8 positions match TRBD1. Per the germline V gene, CDR1 is LNHDA and CDR2 is SQIVND (reference sequence). The junction had 8 bases not matched to a gene; V was cut back by 6 bases and J by 5 bases. CDR3 size: 14 residues. The CDR3 DNA follows: TGTGCCAGTAGGTCGGGACAGGTTGTGACTGAAGCTTTCTTT. Encoded protein: CASRSGQVVTEAFF.

This clone is a singleton in its sample. V usage is TRBV28 and J usage is TRBJ1-1, with D possibly matching TRBD1 (6 bases). CDR1 is MDHEN and CDR2 is SYDVKM in the germline V gene. Trimming shortened V by 5 bases and J by 0 bases, and 10 bases separated the two germline ends. The CDR3 is 14 residues long. In nucleotides, the CDR3 is TGTGCCAGCAGTAGAGGGGGAATGAACACTGAAGCTTTCTTT. Its translation is CASSRGGMNTEAFF.